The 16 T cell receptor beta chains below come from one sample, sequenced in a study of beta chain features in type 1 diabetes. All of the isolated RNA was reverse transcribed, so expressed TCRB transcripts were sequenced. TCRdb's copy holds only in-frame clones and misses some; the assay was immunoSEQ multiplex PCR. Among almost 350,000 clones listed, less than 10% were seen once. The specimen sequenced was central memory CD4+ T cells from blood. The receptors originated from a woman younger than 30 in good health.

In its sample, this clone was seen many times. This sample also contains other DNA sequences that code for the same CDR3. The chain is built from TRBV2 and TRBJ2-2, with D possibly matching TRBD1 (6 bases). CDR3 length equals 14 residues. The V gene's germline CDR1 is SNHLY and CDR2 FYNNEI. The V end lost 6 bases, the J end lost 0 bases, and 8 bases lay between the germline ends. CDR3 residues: CASRGTSNTGELFF. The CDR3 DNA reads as TGTGCCAGCAGAGGGACATCGAACACCGGGGAGCTGTTTTTT.

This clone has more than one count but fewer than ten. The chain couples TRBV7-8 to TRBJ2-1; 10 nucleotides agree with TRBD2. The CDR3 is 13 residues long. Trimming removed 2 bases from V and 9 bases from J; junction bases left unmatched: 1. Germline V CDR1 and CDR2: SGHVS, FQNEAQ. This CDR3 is CASSLLAGAEQFF. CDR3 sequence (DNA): TGTGCCAGCAGCTTACTAGCGGGAGCTGAGCAGTTCTTC. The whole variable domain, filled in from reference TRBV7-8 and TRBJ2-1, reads GAGVSQSPRYKVAKRGQDVALRCDPISGHVSLFWYQQALGQGPEFLTYFQNEAQLDKSGLPSDRFFAERPEGSVSTLKIQRTQQEDSAVYLCASSLLAGAEQFFGPGTRLTVL.

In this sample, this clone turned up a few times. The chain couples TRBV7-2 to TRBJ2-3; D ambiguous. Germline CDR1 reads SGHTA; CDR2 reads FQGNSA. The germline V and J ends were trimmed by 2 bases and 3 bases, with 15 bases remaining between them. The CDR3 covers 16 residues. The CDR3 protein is CASSLPKMRGTDTQYF. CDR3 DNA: TGTGCCAGCAGCTTACCGAAGATGAGAGGAACAGATACGCAGTATTTT.

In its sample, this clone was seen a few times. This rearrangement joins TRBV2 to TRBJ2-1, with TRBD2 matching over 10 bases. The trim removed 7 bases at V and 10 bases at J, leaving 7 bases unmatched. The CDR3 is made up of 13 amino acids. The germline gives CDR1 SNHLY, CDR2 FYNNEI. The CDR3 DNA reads TGTGCCAGCACCGGGACTAGCGAAGGCGAGCAGTTCTTC. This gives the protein CASTGTSEGEQFF.

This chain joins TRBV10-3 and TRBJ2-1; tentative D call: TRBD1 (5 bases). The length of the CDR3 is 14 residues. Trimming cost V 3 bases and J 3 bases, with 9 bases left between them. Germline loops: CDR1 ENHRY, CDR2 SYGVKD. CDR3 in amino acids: CAISEGVNYNEQFF. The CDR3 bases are TGTGCCATCAGTGAAGGGGTCAACTACAATGAGCAGTTCTTC.

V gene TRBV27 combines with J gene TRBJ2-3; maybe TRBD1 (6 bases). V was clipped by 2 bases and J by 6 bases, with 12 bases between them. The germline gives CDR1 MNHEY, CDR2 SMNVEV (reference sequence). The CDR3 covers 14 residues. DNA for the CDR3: TGTGCCAGCAGTTTACTTACAGGGAGTGATACGCAGTATTTT. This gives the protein CASSLLTGSDTQYF.

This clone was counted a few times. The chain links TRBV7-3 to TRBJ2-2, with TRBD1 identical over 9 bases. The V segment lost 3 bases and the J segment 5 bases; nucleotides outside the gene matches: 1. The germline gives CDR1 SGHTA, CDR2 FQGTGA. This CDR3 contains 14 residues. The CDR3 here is CASSLDRGTGELFF. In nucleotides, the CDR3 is TGTGCCAGCAGCTTGGACAGGGGTACCGGGGAGCTGTTTTTT.

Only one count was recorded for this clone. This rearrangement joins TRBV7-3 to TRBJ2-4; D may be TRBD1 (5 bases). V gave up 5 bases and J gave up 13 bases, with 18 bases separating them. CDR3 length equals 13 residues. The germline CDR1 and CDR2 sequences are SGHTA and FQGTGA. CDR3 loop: CASSPTDNTPQYF. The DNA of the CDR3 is TGTGCCAGCAGCCCGACGGACAACACCCCCCAGTACTTC. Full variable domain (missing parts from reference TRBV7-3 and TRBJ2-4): GAGVSQTPSNKVTEKGKYVELRCDPISGHTALYWYRQSLGQGPEFLIYFQGTGAADDSGLPNDRFFAVRPEGSVSTLKIQRTERGDSAVYLCASSPTDNTPQYFGAGTRLSVL.

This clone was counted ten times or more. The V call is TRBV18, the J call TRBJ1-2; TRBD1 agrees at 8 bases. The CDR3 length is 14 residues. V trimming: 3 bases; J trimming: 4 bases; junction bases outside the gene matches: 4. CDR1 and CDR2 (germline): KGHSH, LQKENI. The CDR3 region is CASSPGQDPYGYTF. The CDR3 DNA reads TGTGCCAGCTCACCGGGACAGGACCCCTATGGCTACACCTTC.

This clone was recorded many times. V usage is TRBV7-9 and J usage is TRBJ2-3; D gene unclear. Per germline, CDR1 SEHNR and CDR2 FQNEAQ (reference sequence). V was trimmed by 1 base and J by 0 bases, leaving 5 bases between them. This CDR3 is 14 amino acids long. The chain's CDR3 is CASSLVGSTDTQYF. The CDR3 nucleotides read TGTGCCAGCAGCTTAGTGGGGAGCACAGATACGCAGTATTTT.

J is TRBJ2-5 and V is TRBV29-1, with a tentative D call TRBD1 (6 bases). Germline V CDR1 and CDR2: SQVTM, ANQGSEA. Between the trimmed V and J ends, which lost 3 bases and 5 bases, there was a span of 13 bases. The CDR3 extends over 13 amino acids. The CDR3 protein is CSVDGQGLETQYF. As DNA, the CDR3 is TGCAGCGTTGACGGGCAGGGGTTGGAGACCCAGTACTTC.

In DNA form, the CDR3 reads TGTGCCAGCAGTGGACGTTTTGGACAAGGAGCGACTAGCGGGAGGAGCATTCAGTACTTC. This codes for CASSGRFGQGATSGRSIQYF. The rearrangement links TRBV6-1 to TRBJ2-4, with TRBD2 matching 13 bases. V was pared by 4 bases and J by 9 bases, with 21 bases of the junction left unmatched. The CDR3 is made up of 20 amino acids. CDR1 is MNHNS, CDR2 SASEGT, per germline.

CDR3 sequence: CSAGTDRASDTEAFF. In nucleotides, the CDR3 is TGCAGCGCGGGGACCGACAGGGCGAGCGACACTGAAGCTTTCTTT. The J gene is TRBJ1-1, the V gene TRBV29-1; 7 bases are a match to TRBD1. The germline V gene encodes CDR1 SQVTM and CDR2 ANQGSEA. This CDR3 is 15 amino acids long. Trimming cost V 7 bases and J 3 bases; bases outside gene matches: 14.

CDR3 bases: TGTGCCAGCTCACCTTTGGGAGCCCAAGAGACCCAGTACTTC. It translates to CASSPLGAQETQYF. The genes are TRBV18 and TRBJ2-5; D might be TRBD2 (5 bases). The CDR3 sequence is 14 residues long. Germline loops: CDR1 KGHSH, CDR2 LQKENI. The V end lost 3 bases, the J end lost 1 base, and 9 bases lay between the germline ends.

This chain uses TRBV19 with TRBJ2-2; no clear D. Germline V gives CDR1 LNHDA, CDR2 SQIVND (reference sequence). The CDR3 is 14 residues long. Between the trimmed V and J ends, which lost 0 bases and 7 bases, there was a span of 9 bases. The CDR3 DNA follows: TGTGCCAGTAGTATAGATAGGAGTCGCGGGGAGCTGTTTTTT. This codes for CASSIDRSRGELFF.

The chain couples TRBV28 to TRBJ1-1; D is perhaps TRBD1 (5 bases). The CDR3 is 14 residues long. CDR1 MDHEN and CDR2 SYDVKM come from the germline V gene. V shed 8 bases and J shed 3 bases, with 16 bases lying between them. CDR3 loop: CASSFFGGDTEAFF. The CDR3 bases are TGTGCCAGCTCCTTTTTCGGAGGGGACACTGAAGCTTTCTTT.